One TCR beta chain is described in this entry. Its antigen is as yet unknown. In the study's own analysis: Filtering was not the same, since immunoSEQ gave junction-only sequences without quality scores. The repertoire was sequenced with immunoSEQ multiplex PCR; TCRdb's copy has only in-frame clones and lacks some. V, J and clone size were drawn from that table, and D and trimming were deduced from the DNA. Of about 2.5 million clones in the sample, 85% to 95% were seen once. The V and J ends lost 2 bases and 1 base respectively, with 9 bases between them. The CDR3 has 14 amino acids. Germline loops: CDR1 SGHRS, CDR2 YFSETQ. These data originate in a study of shared clonotypes between healthy human individuals. The study separated CD4+ cells into CD45RA+ naive and CD45RA-negative memory subsets. The study's findings and limits: Roughly 5% of naive CD4 clonotypes were shared across a handful of donors.

The V gene is TRBV5-1, the J gene TRBJ2-5; no reliable D call. The receptor was isolated from a man aged 18 to 30 in good health. Some clones in this sample may be carry-over from other donors' samples. The specimen sequenced was naive CD4+ T cells from PBMCs. Indicated subset: CD45RA+ positively selected. As DNA, the CDR3 is TGCGCCAGCAGCTTCTTAACTACCCAAGAGACCCAGTACTTC. Residues: CASSFLTTQETQYF.